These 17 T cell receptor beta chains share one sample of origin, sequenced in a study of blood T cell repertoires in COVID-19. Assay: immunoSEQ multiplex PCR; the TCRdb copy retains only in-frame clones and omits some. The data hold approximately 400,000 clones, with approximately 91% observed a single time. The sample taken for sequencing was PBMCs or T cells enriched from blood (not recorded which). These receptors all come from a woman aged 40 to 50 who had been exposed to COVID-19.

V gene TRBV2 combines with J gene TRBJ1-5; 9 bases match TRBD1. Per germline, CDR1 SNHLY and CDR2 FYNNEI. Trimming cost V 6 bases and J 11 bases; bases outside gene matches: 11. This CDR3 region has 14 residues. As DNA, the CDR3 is TGTGCCAGCAGCCCCTGGGGACAGGGCACGACCCAGCATTTT. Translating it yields CASSPWGQGTTQHF. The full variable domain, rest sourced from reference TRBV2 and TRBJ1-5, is EPEVTQTPSHQVTQMGQEVILRCVPISNHLYFYWYRQILGQKVEFLVSFYNNEISEKSEIFDDQFSVERPDGSNFTLKIRSTKLEDSAMYFCASSPWGQGTTQHFGDGTRLSIL.

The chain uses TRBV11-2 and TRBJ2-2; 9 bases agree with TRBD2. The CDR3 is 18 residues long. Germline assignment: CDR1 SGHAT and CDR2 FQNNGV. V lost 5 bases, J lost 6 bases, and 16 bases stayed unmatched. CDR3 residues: CASSPRAPSGVGSGELFF. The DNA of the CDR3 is TGTGCCAGCAGCCCGAGAGCACCTAGCGGGGTGGGGTCCGGGGAGCTGTTTTTT.

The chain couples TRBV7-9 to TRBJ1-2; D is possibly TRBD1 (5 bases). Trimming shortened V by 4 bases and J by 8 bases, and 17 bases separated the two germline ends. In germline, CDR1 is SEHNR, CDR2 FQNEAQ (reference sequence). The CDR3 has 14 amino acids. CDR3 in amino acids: CASSSDVWGGGYTF. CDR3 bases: TGTGCCAGCAGCTCAGATGTTTGGGGCGGCGGCTACACCTTC.

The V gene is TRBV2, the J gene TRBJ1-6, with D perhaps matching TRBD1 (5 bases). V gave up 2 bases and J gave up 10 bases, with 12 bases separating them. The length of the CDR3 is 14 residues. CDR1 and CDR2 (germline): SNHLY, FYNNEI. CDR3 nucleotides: TGTGCCAGCAGTGAACGAGGGGAGGGGTCACCCCTCCACTTT. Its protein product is CASSERGEGSPLHF.

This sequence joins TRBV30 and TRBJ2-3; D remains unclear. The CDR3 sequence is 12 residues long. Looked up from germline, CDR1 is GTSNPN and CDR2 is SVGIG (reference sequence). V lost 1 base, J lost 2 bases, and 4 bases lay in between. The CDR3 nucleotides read TGTGCCTGGAGTGCGGTCACAGATACGCAGTATTTT. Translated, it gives CAWSAVTDTQYF.

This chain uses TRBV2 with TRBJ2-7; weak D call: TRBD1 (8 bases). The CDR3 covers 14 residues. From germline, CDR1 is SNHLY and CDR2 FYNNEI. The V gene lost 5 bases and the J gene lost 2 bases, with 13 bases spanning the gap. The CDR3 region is CASSRQGRAYEQYF. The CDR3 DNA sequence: TGTGCCAGCAGTAGACAGGGGAGGGCCTACGAGCAGTACTTC.

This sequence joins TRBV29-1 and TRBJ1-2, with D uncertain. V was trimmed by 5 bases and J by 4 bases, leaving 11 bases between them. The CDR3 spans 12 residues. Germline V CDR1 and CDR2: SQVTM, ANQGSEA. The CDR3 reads CSVQGSTYGYTF. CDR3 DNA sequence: TGCAGCGTTCAAGGGAGTACCTATGGCTACACCTTC.

The CDR3 loop reads CASSLGPGGGEKLFF. The CDR3, as DNA: TGCGCCAGCAGCTTGGGTCCAGGGGGAGGTGAAAAACTGTTTTTT. The V gene is TRBV5-1, the J gene TRBJ1-4, with 7 bases lining up with TRBD1. The V gene end was trimmed by 0 bases and the J gene end by 7 bases; junction bases not matched to a gene: 6. The CDR3 totals 15 residues. CDR1 and CDR2 (germline): SGHRS, YFSETQ.

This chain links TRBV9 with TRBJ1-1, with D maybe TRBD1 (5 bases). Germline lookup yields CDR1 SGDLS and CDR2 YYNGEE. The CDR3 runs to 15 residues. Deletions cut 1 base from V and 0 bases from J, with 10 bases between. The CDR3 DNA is TGTGCCAGCAGCGTAAGGGCGGACATGAACACTGAAGCTTTCTTT. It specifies CASSVRADMNTEAFF.

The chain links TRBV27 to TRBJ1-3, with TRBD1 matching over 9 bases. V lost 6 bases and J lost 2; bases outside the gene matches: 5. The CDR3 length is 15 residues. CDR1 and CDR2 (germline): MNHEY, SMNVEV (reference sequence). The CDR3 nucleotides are TGTGCCAGCAGGCGGACAGGGGATCCTGGAAACACCATATATTTT. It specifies CASRRTGDPGNTIYF.

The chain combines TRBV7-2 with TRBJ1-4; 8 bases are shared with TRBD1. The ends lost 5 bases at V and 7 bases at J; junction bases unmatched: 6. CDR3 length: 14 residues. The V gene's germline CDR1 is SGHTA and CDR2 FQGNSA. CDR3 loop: CASSLDRGSEKLFF. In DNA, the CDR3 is TGTGCCAGCAGCCTCGACAGGGGAAGTGAAAAACTGTTTTTT.

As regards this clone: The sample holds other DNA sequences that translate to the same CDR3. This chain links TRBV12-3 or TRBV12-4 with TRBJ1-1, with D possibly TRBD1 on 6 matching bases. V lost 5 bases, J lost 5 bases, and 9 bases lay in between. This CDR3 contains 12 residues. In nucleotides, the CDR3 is TGTGCCAGCAGTCTACAGGGAACTGAAGCTTTCTTT. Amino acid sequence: CASSLQGTEAFF.

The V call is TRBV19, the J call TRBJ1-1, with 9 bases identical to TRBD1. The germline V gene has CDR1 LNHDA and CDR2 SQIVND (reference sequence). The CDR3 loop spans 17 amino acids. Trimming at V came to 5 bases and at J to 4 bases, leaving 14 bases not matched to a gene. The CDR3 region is CASSLAGTGIYGTEAFF. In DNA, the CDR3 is TGTGCCAGTAGTTTGGCCGGGACAGGGATTTATGGCACTGAAGCTTTCTTT. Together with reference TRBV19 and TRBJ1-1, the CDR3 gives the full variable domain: DGGITQSPKYLFRKEGQNVTLSCEQNLNHDAMYWYRQDPGQGLRLIYYSQIVNDFQKGDIAEGYSVSREKKESFPLTVTSAQKNPTAFYLCASSLAGTGIYGTEAFFGQGTRLTVV.

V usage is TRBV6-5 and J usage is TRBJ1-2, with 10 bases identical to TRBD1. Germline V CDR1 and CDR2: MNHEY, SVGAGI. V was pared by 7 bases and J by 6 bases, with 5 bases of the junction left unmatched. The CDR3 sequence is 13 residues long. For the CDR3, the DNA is TGTGCCAGCACTAGGGACAGGGGAGATGGCTACACCTTC. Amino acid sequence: CASTRDRGDGYTF.

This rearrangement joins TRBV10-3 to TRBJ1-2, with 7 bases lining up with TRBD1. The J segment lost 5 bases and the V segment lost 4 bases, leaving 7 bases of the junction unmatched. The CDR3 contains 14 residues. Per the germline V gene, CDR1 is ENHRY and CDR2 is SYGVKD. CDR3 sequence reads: CAISGDSLRYGYTF. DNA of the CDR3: TGTGCCATCAGTGGGGACAGCCTACGTTATGGCTACACCTTC.

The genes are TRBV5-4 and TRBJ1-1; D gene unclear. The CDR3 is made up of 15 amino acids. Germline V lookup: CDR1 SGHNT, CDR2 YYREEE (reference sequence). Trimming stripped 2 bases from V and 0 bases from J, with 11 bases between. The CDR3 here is CASSFGIGLNTEAFF. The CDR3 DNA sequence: TGTGCCAGCAGCTTCGGGATAGGGTTGAACACTGAAGCTTTCTTT.

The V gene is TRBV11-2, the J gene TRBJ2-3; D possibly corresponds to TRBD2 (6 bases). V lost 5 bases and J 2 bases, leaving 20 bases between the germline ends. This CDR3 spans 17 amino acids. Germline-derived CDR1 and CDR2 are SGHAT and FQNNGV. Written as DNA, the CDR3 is TGTGCCAGCAGCCCAATCCCACTAGCTACCTTCACAGATACGCAGTATTTT. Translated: CASSPIPLATFTDTQYF. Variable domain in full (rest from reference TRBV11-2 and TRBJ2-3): EAGVAQSPRYKIIEKRQSVAFWCNPISGHATLYWYQQILGQGPKLLIQFQNNGVVDDSQLPKDRFSAERLKGVDSTLKIQPAKLEDSAVYLCASSPIPLATFTDTQYFGPGTRLTVL.